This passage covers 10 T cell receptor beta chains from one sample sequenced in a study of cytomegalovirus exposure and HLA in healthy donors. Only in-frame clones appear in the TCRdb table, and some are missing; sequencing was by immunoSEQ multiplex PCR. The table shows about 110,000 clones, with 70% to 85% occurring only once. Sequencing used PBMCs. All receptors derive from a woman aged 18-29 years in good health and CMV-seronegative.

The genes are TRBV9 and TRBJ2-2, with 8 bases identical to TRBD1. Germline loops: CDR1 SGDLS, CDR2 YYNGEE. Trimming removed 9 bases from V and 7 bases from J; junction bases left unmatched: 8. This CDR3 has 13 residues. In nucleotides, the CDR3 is TGTGCCACCTCTAGGACAGGGTTCGGGGAGCTGTTTTTT. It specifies CATSRTGFGELFF.

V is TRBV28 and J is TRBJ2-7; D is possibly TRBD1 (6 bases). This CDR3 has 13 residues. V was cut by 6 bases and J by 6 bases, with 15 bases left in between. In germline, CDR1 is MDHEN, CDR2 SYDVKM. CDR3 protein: CASRPLARGEQYF. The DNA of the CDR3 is TGTGCCAGCAGACCCCTAGCCAGGGGCGAGCAGTACTTC.

As DNA, the CDR3 is TGTGCCAGCAGCTCACGCGGGGGTTACAATGAGCAGTTCTTC. This codes for CASSSRGGYNEQFF. The chain uses TRBV7-8 and TRBJ2-1; 7 positions agree with TRBD2. Looked up from germline, CDR1 is SGHVS and CDR2 is FQNEAQ. This CDR3 has 14 residues. Trimming cost V 4 bases and J 4 bases; bases outside gene matches: 4.

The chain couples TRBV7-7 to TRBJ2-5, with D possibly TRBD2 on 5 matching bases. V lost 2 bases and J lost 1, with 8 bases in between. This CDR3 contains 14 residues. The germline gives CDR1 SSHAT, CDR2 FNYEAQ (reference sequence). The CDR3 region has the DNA TGTGCCAGCAGCTTACATGAGGGCCAAGAGACCCAGTACTTC. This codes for CASSLHEGQETQYF.

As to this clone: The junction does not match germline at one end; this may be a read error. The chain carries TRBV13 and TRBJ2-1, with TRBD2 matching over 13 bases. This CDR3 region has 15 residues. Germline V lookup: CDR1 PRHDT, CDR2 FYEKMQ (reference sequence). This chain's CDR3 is CASSELAGGPFSSLF. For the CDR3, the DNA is TGTGCCAGCAGCGAACTAGCGGGGGGGCCATTTTCATCGCTCTTC.

The CDR3 region has the DNA TGTGCCAGCAGCGTAGGTTCAGAAGCCAAAAACATTCAGTACTTC. This sequence encodes CASSVGSEAKNIQYF. V and J are TRBV9 and TRBJ2-4; no clear D. V lost 0 bases to trimming and J lost 0 bases, with 7 bases between them. Per germline, CDR1 SGDLS and CDR2 YYNGEE. CDR3 length: 15 residues.

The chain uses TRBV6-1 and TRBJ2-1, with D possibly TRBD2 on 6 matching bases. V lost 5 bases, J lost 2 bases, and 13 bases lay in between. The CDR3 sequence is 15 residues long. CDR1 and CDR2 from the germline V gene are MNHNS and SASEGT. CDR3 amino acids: CASSRGSGAYNEQFF. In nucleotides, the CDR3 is TGTGCCAGCAGTCGGGGGAGTGGGGCCTACAATGAGCAGTTCTTC.

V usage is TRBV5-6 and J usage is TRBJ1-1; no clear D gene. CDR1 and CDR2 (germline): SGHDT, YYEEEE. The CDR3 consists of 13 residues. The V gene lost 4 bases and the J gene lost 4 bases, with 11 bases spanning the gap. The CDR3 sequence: CASSPPPGTEAFF. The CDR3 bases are TGTGCCAGCAGCCCGCCACCGGGCACTGAAGCTTTCTTT. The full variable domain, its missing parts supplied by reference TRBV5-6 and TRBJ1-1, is DAGVTQSPTHLIKTRGQQVTLRCSPKSGHDTVSWYQQALGQGPQFIFQYYEEEERQRGNFPDRFSGHQFPNYSSELNVNALLLGDSALYLCASSPPPGTEAFFGQGTRLTVV.

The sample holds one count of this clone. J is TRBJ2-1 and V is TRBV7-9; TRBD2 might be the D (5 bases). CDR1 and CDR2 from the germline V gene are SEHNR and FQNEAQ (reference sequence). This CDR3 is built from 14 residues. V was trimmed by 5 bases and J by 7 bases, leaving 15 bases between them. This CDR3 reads CASSPWAGGNEQFF. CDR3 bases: TGTGCCAGCAGCCCTTGGGCCGGCGGGAATGAGCAGTTCTTC.

Written as DNA, the CDR3 is TGTGCCAGCAGGGTACAGGGGGCCTCCGGGGAGCTGTTTTTT. It encodes CASRVQGASGELFF. The V call is TRBV6-4, the J call TRBJ2-2, with 9 bases matching TRBD1. Trimming took 6 bases from V and 6 from J; bases not matched to a gene: 5. The CDR3 spans 14 residues. Germline V lookup: CDR1 MRHNA, CDR2 SNTAGT.